The 12 T cell receptor beta chains presented below share a single source sample, sequenced in a study of beta chain features in type 1 diabetes. The entirety of the isolated RNA underwent reverse transcription, so expressed TCRB transcripts were sequenced. Using immunoSEQ multiplex PCR, the repertoire was profiled, and TCRdb retains in-frame clones only, with some absent. The profile shows fewer than 200,000 clones, about 8.1% of them singletons. Sequenced: central memory CD4+ T cells from blood. The receptors shown here come from a man aged 18 to 30 in good health.

The J gene is TRBJ2-2, the V gene TRBV5-1; no definite D call. Germline-derived CDR1 and CDR2 are SGHRS and YFSETQ. The CDR3 has 16 amino acids. V was cut by 0 bases and J by 5 bases, with 14 bases left in between. CDR3 coding DNA: TGCGCCAGCAGCTTGGGGTCGGGTGCCGAAACCGGGGAGCTGTTTTTT. This translates into CASSLGSGAETGELFF.

This clone was counted at least ten times. This rearrangement joins TRBV9 to TRBJ2-3, with 7 bases fitting TRBD1. The CDR3 is made up of 16 amino acids. The junction had 8 bases not matched to a gene; V was cut back by 4 bases and J by 0 bases. The germline CDR1 and CDR2 sequences are SGDLS and YYNGEE. The CDR3, as DNA: TGTGCCAGCAGCCCCGGGACAGCACCTAGCACAGATACGCAGTATTTT. This sequence encodes CASSPGTAPSTDTQYF. Together with reference TRBV9 and TRBJ2-3, the CDR3 gives the full variable domain: DSGVTQTPKHLITATGQRVTLRCSPRSGDLSVYWYQQSLDQGLQFLIQYYNGEERAKGNILERFSAQQFPDLHSELNLSSLELGDSALYFCASSPGTAPSTDTQYFGPGTRLTVL.

The chain has TRBV27 and TRBJ2-1; perhaps TRBD2 as D (5 bases). V was cut by 2 bases and J by 2 bases, with 13 bases left in between. Germline V CDR1 and CDR2: MNHEY, SMNVEV (reference sequence). The CDR3 runs 16 residues. The CDR3 nucleotides are TGTGCCAGCAGTTTAGGGCTGGAGGCTACCTACAATGAGCAGTTCTTC. As protein: CASSLGLEATYNEQFF.

The sample holds a few counts of this clone. The rearrangement uses TRBV5-4 and TRBJ2-4, with 9 nucleotides matching TRBD1. Trimming cost V 3 bases and J 1 base; bases outside gene matches: 11. CDR1 is SGHNT, CDR2 YYREEE, per germline (reference sequence). The CDR3 spans 18 residues. Here the CDR3 reads CASSYGQGPGGAKNIQYF. The DNA for the CDR3 is TGTGCCAGCAGCTATGGACAGGGGCCCGGCGGGGCCAAAAACATTCAGTACTTC.

The CDR3 spells CASGPGFFGTDTQYF. CDR3 sequence (DNA): TGCGCCAGCGGCCCGGGTTTTTTTGGCACAGATACGCAGTATTTT. This chain connects TRBV23-1 to TRBJ2-3; D remains unclear. TRBV23-1 is flagged as an ORF with uncertain function. V was trimmed by 8 bases and J by 1 base, leaving 16 bases between them. This CDR3 region has 15 residues.

The table lists this clone with a few counts. The CDR3, as DNA: TGTGCCAGCAGCACCGGACAGTACCAAGAGACCCAGTACTTC. It codes for CASSTGQYQETQYF. The V and J genes are TRBV7-3 and TRBJ2-5; perhaps TRBD1 as D (6 bases). Per the germline V gene, CDR1 is SGHTA and CDR2 is FQGTGA. The CDR3 length is 14 residues. V was trimmed by 5 bases and J by 0 bases, leaving 10 bases between them.

This clone was recorded at least ten times. V usage is TRBV30 and J usage is TRBJ1-5; perhaps TRBD1 as D (5 bases). The germline CDR1 and CDR2 sequences are GTSNPN and SVGIG (reference sequence). This CDR3 is built from 14 residues. The V end lost 0 bases, the J end lost 6 bases, and 12 bases lay between the germline ends. CDR3 nucleotides: TGTGCCTGGAGTGTAGACAGCAGGAGTCAGCCCCAGCATTTT. Its translation: CAWSVDSRSQPQHF. Drawing the rest from reference TRBV30 and TRBJ1-5, the complete variable domain is SQTIHQWPATLVQPVGSPLSLECTVEGTSNPNLYWYRQAAGRGLQLLFYSVGIGQISSEVPQNLSASRPQDRQFILSSKKLLLSDSGFYLCAWSVDSRSQPQHFGDGTRLSIL.

The rearrangement joins TRBV29-1 to TRBJ2-7; tentative D call: TRBD1 (5 bases). This CDR3 region has 15 residues. Germline values: CDR1 SQVTM, CDR2 ANQGSEA. Trimming shortened V by 4 bases and J by 6 bases, and 22 bases separated the two germline ends. CDR3 region: CSVGGQGSRWFEQYF. CDR3 in DNA: TGCAGCGTTGGGGGCCAGGGCAGTAGATGGTTCGAGCAGTACTTC.

This clone was observed a handful of times. The chain employs TRBV7-2 and TRBJ2-7, with 9 bases fitting TRBD2. The CDR3 consists of 17 residues. Germline V CDR1 and CDR2: SGHTA, FQGNSA. After removal of 1 base from V and 4 bases from J, the junction contained 11 bases not matched to a gene. The CDR3 bases are TGTGCCAGCAGCTTAGTTGCGGGAGGGCAAAGCGGATACGAGCAGTACTTC. As protein: CASSLVAGGQSGYEQYF.

V usage is TRBV7-9 and J usage is TRBJ2-1, with TRBD1 matching over 7 bases. The germline V gene encodes CDR1 SEHNR and CDR2 FQNEAQ (reference sequence). The CDR3 totals 15 residues. V trimming: 5 bases; J trimming: 0 bases; junction bases outside the gene matches: 4. The CDR3 region has the DNA TGTGCCAGCAGCCCCAGGGGGATCTCCTACAATGAGCAGTTCTTC. Amino acid sequence: CASSPRGISYNEQFF.

The rearrangement joins TRBV19 to TRBJ2-1, with 8 bases fitting TRBD1. There are 15 residues in the CDR3. V was pared by 5 bases and J by 4 bases, with 7 bases of the junction left unmatched. Germline V CDR1 and CDR2: LNHDA, SQIVND (reference sequence). CDR3 sequence reads: CASSLGQGGYNEQFF. The CDR3 nucleotides read TGTGCCAGTAGTCTCGGACAGGGAGGATACAATGAGCAGTTCTTC.

This clone was observed a few times. The J gene is TRBJ1-5, the V gene TRBV19; TRBD1 is a possible D gene (6 bases). The V and J ends lost 5 bases and 4 bases respectively, with 27 bases between them. Germline CDR1 and CDR2: LNHDA and SQIVND (reference sequence). This CDR3 has 19 residues. The CDR3 coding sequence is TGTGCCAGTAGTCTCACTCCAAGAGGGGGGGGTTTGTGGAATCAGCCCCAGCATTTT. This sequence encodes CASSLTPRGGGLWNQPQHF.